These T cell receptor beta chains were read from a single sample in a study of T cell responses to AZD1222 COVID-19 vaccine. Using immunoSEQ multiplex PCR, the repertoire was profiled, and TCRdb retains in-frame clones only, with some absent. The table records more than 130,000 clones, around nine tenths of them present only once. The sequencing used peripheral blood, collected on day 0 of AZD1222 vaccination. The receptors originated from an adult in good health. Each CDR3 is given with its conserved first and last residue. A D gene is named only where the DNA matches it firmly. Not every row has a clone size; where given, it reads once, few, many or a size class.

TRBD1 - TRBJ1-1 TRBV5-1 TGCGCCAGCAGCTTGGGACAGGGGGCCACTGAAGCTTTCTTT CASSLGQGATEAFF
- - TRBJ2-5 TRBV19 TGTGCCAGTAGTTTCGGTGGGGGGCCATTCCAAGAGACCCAGTACTTC CASSFGGGPFQETQYF
TRBD2 - TRBJ2-1 TRBV9 TGTGCCAGCAGCCTTACTAGCGCGAACTACAATGAGCAGTTCTTC CASSLTSANYNEQFF
TRBD2 - TRBJ2-7 TRBV7-2 TGTGCCAGCAGCTTTAGCGGGCGGGCTACCTACGAGCAGTACTTC CASSFSGRATYEQYF
TRBD1 - TRBJ2-5 TRBV5-5 TGTGCCAGCAGCTTGGCAGGGACAGGGCAAGAGACCCAGTACTTC CASSLAGTGQETQYF
- - TRBJ1-5 TRBV19 TGTGCCAGTACCCTCAGGGCTGGGGCCGGGAATCAGCCCCAGCATTTT CASTLRAGAGNQPQHF
- - TRBJ1-1 TRBV5-6 TGTGCCAGCAGCTTGGCAGGAGGGGGGACTAACACTGAAGCTTTCTTT CASSLAGGGTNTEAFF
- - TRBJ1-2 TRBV24-1 TGTGCCACCCGCGCAGGGGACCACTATGGCTACACCTTC CATRAGDHYGYTF
TRBD2 - TRBJ2-2 TRBV6-5 TGTGCCATTAACCTGGCGGGGGTAAACACCGGGGAGCTGTTTTTT CAINLAGVNTGELFF
TRBD1 - TRBJ2-5 TRBV5-4 TGTGCCAGCAGCAACGCGGACAGGGGAAGTATTTGGGAGACCCAGTACTTC CASSNADRGSIWETQYF
TRBD2 - TRBJ2-7 TRBV18 TGTGCCAGCTCACCACTGAGCGGGGGGAACTTCTACGAGCAGTACTTC CASSPLSGGNFYEQYF
- - TRBJ1-5 TRBV19 TGTGCCAGCACGAACTCGGCCAGTCGGGCGGGTAGCAATCAGCCCCAGCATTTT CASTNSASRAGSNQPQHF
- - TRBJ1-2 TRBV15 TGTGCCACCAGCATGAGTCTCTATGGCTACACCTTC CATSMSLYGYTF
- - TRBJ2-7 TRBV6-5 TGTGCCAGCAGTTACTCCCATTCGGGGCTGGCGGAGCAGTACTTC CASSYSHSGLAEQYF
TRBD2 - TRBJ2-2 TRBV24-1 TGTGCCACCAGTGACCCAAGGTCGCTAGCGGGAACCGGGGAGCTGTTTTTT CATSDPRSLAGTGELFF
- - TRBJ2-7 TRBV6-2/TRBV6-3 TGTGCCAGCGGCCGCAGTTCGAAGTTCGTACAGTACTTC CASGRSSKFVQYF
- - TRBJ2-1 TRBV9 TGTGCCAGCAGCGTAGTGGGTGTGCGGCGGGACATCTACAATGAGCAGTTCTTC CASSVVGVRRDIYNEQFF
- - TRBJ2-3 TRBV3-1/TRBV3-2 TGTGCCAGCAGCCTGCAAACCCCCCCAGATACGCAGTATTTT CASSLQTPPDTQYF
TRBD1 - TRBJ1-4 TRBV5-1 TGCGCCAGCAGCGGACAGGGGGCCAGAGAAAAACTGTTTTTT CASSGQGAREKLFF
TRBD1 - TRBJ1-2 TRBV2 TGTGCCAGCAGTGACATGACAGGGGGTGTTTATGGCTACACCTTC CASSDMTGGVYGYTF
TRBD2 - TRBJ2-3 TRBV6-6 TGTGCCAGCAGCCGAGCGGGAGAGGCGGCAGATACGCAGTATTTT CASSRAGEAADTQYF
- - TRBJ2-2 TRBV11-3 TGTGCCAGCAGCTTACCCCGAGCGAACACCGGGGAGCTGTTTTTT CASSLPRANTGELFF
- - TRBJ2-5 TRBV5-6 TGTGCCAGCAGCTTGGGATCGGGAGAGACCCAGTACTTC CASSLGSGETQYF
TRBD1 once TRBJ1-2 TRBV6-1 TGTGCCAGCAGTGAAGTCCCCCGGGACAGGACCTATGGCTACACCTTC CASSEVPRDRTYGYTF